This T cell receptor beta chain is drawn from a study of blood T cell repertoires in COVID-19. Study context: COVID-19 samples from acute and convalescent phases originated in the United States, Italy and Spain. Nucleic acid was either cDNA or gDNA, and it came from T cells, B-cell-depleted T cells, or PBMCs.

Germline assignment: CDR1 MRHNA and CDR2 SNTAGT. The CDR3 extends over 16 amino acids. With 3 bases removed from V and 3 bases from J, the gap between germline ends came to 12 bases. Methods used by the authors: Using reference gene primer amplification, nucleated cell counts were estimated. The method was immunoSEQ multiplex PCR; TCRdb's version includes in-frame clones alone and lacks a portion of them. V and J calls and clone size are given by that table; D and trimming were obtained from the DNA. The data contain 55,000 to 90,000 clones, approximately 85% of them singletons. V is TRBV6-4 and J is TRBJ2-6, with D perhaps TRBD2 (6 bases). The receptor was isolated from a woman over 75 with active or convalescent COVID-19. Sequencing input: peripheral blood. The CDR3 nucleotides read TGTGCCAGCAGTGAAAATTACGGGAGTGGGGCCAACGTCCTGACTTTC. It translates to CASSENYGSGANVLTF.